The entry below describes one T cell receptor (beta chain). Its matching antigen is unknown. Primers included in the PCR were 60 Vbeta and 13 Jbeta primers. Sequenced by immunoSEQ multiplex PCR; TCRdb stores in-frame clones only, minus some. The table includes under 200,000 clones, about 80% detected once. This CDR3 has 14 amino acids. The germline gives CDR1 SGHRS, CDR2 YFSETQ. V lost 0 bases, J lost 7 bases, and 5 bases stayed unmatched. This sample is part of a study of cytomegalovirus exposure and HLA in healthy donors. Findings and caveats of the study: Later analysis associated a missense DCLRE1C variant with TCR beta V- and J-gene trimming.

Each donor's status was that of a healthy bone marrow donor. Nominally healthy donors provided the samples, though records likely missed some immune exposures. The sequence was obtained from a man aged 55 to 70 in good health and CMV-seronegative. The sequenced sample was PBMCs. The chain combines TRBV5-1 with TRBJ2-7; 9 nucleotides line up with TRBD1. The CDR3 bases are TGCGCCAGCAGCTTGGCACAGGGGGCGTGGGAGCAGTACTTC. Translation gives CASSLAQGAWEQYF.